This T cell receptor (beta chain) was found in a study of T cell responses to AZD1222 COVID-19 vaccine. This CDR3 is built from 16 residues. CDR1 is SGHRS and CDR2 is YFSETQ in the germline V gene. Losses at the gene ends were 0 bases for V and 1 base for J; bases not matched to a gene: 5. Generated by immunoSEQ multiplex PCR, the TCRdb table keeps only in-frame clones and is missing some. The table records fewer than 120,000 clones, 81% of them present only once. The sample was peripheral blood, taken on day 0 of AZD1222 vaccination. The V call is TRBV5-1, the J call TRBJ2-3; 7 nucleotides agree with TRBD2. This TCR came from an adult in good health. CDR3 loop: CASSLEPSGGTDTQYF. CDR3 DNA sequence: TGCGCCAGCAGCTTGGAGCCTAGCGGAGGCACAGATACGCAGTATTTT.